These 30 T cell receptor beta chains share one sample of origin, sequenced in a study of glioma-infiltrating T cells. Using RNA template, CDR3s of TCR alpha and beta were amplified with iRepertoire arm-PCR. Each CDR3 protein gets one entry after TCRdb re-called the multiplex PCR reads with MiXCR. The repertoire includes 400,000 or so distinct CDR3 sequences, more than 35% of them detected once, and approximately 12% sits in the top ten. Sequenced sample: glioma tissue, nonneoplastic brain tissue, or PBMCs (not recorded which). These receptors all stem from a human donor with low-grade glioma or glioblastoma, undergoing nonglioma brain surgery, or in good health (not recorded which).

This sequence joins TRBV2 and TRBJ1-1; 8 bases map to TRBD1. Germline V gene sequence: CDR1 SNHLY, CDR2 FYNNEI. Losses at the gene ends were 6 bases for V and 4 bases for J; bases not matched to a gene: 7. The CDR3 is made up of 14 amino acids. CDR3 DNA: TGTGCCAGCAGCGGGGACAGGTTGGCCACTGAAGCTTTCTTT. Protein: CASSGDRLATEAFF. The variable domain in full, with the rest retrieved from reference TRBV2 and TRBJ1-1, is EPEVTQTPSHQVTQMGQEVILRCVPISNHLYFYWYRQILGQKVEFLVSFYNNEISEKSEIFDDQFSVERPDGSNFTLKIRSTKLEDSAMYFCASSGDRLATEAFFGQGTRLTVV.

The rearrangement joins TRBV19 to TRBJ2-7; no clear D. The CDR3 is 15 amino acids. Germline values: CDR1 LNHDA, CDR2 SQIVND (reference sequence). V lost 4 bases and J 0 bases, leaving 13 bases between the germline ends. Here the CDR3 DNA reads TGTGCCAGTAGTAGGATGGCGGCCAGCTCCTACGAGCAGTACTTC. Its protein product is CASSRMAASSYEQYF.

This clonotype was seen repeatedly, ten times or more. The gene calls are TRBV27 and TRBJ1-5, with D unresolved. V was trimmed by 3 bases and J by 4 bases, leaving 4 bases between them. This CDR3 is 12 amino acids long. The germline V gene has CDR1 MNHEY and CDR2 SMNVEV (reference sequence). CDR3 coding DNA: TGTGCCAGCAGTTTCCTGAATCAGCCCCAGCATTTT. Translated: CASSFLNQPQHF.

This clonotype was seen at least ten times. The chain has TRBV27 and TRBJ2-7, with D maybe TRBD1 (6 bases). This CDR3 spans 14 amino acids. The V end was cut by 7 bases, the J end by 1 base, with 14 bases between. CDR1 MNHEY and CDR2 SMNVEV come from the germline V gene (reference sequence). CDR3 loop: CASMGRGRSYEQYF. CDR3 sequence (DNA): TGTGCCAGCATGGGCAGGGGTAGGTCCTACGAGCAGTACTTC.

The gene calls are TRBV7-9 and TRBJ2-5, with 9 bases matching TRBD1. The CDR3 covers 14 residues. The V and J ends lost 6 bases and 2 bases, in that order; junction bases with no gene match: 4. CDR1 SEHNR and CDR2 FQNEAQ come from the germline V gene (reference sequence). CDR3 nucleotides: TGTGCCAGCAGTACCGGGACAGGGCAAGAGACCCAGTACTTC. Amino acids: CASSTGTGQETQYF.

CDR3 sequence reads: CASSQVGVTEAFF. CDR3 bases: TGTGCCAGCAGCCAAGTGGGTGTGACAGAAGCTTTCTTT. The chain combines TRBV4-2 with TRBJ1-1; D is undetermined. The CDR3 length is 13 residues. CDR1 LGHNA and CDR2 YNFKEQ come from the germline V gene. V was cut by 1 base and J by 8 bases, with 11 bases left in between.

At least ten counts were recorded for this clonotype. V usage is TRBV20-1 and J usage is TRBJ2-1; no firm D call. Per the germline V gene, CDR1 is DFQATT and CDR2 is SNEGSKA (reference sequence). Trimming left V 3 bases short and J 5 bases short, with 8 bases between. This CDR3 contains 12 residues. The CDR3, as DNA: TGCAGTGCTAGTAGGGCCCACAATGAGCAGTTCTTC. Encoded protein: CSASRAHNEQFF.

The sample holds a few counts of this clonotype. The chain employs TRBV20-1 and TRBJ2-5; D possibly corresponds to TRBD2 (5 bases). The CDR3 contains 15 residues. Deletions cut 2 bases from V and 1 base from J, with 14 bases between. CDR1 is DFQATT, CDR2 SNEGSKA, per germline (reference sequence). The CDR3 bases are TGCAGTGCTAGACCCCCCCGGAGGTTCCAAGAGACCCAGTACTTC. This encodes CSARPPRRFQETQYF.

Details on this clonotype: A read error may be the cause here, since a much bigger clone is one base away. The chain links TRBV20-1 to TRBJ2-7, with 12 bases that match TRBD2. Per germline, CDR1 DFQATT and CDR2 SNEGSKA (reference sequence). The CDR3 consists of 14 residues. The CDR3 sequence: CSARLGLAGHEKYF. DNA for the CDR3: TGCAGTGCTAGACTCGGACTAGCGGGACACGAGAAGTACTTC.

The chain has TRBV3-1 and TRBJ2-2; unclear D gene. CDR1 is LGHDT, CDR2 YNNKEL, per germline (reference sequence). Trimming left V 0 bases short and J 7 bases short, with 9 bases between. The CDR3 contains 14 residues. CDR3 coding DNA: TGTGCCAGCAGCCAAGAAGCAGCGAACGGGGAGCTGTTTTTT. It codes for CASSQEAANGELFF.

A note on this clonotype: A much larger clone is a single base away; this may be a read error. The chain combines TRBV20-1 with TRBJ2-7, with a possible D match to TRBD2 (6 bases). The CDR3 covers 13 residues. The germline V and J ends were trimmed by 0 bases and 6 bases, with 12 bases remaining between them. The germline V gene has CDR1 DFQATT and CDR2 SNEGSKA (reference sequence). CDR3 amino acids: CSAREGTGGEQYF. In nucleotides, the CDR3 is TGCAGTGCTAGAGAGGGGACTGGCGGCGAGCAGTACTTC.

This clonotype came up many times. The V and J genes are TRBV6-2 or TRBV6-3 and TRBJ2-7; a weak D match, TRBD1 (6 bases). This CDR3 contains 16 residues. V was clipped by 1 base and J by 7 bases, with 20 bases between them. Germline assignment: CDR1 MNHEY and CDR2 SVGEGT. CDR3 region: CASSYLAGRGEGEQYF. The CDR3 nucleotides are TGTGCCAGCAGTTACTTGGCGGGCAGGGGCGAAGGGGAGCAGTACTTC.

Here the CDR3 DNA reads TGCAGCGCCCGACAGGGGACAGATACGCAGTATTTT. Translation: CSARQGTDTQYF. The chain has TRBV29-1 and TRBJ2-3, with 8 bases matching TRBD1. Trimming at V came to 7 bases and at J to 3 bases, leaving 3 bases not matched to a gene. The length of the CDR3 is 12 residues. Germline loops: CDR1 SQVTM, CDR2 ANQGSEA.

The rearrangement joins TRBV20-1 to TRBJ1-1; 7 nucleotides align to TRBD1. Germline CDR1 DFQATT, CDR2 SNEGSKA (reference sequence). The CDR3 loop spans 16 amino acids. Germline trimming cut 0 bases from V and 11 bases from J; bases unmatched to any gene: 18. The CDR3 nucleotides are TGCAGTGCTAGAGATTCGGGAGTCTCTAGGGGGACAGATGCTTTCTTT. Amino acids: CSARDSGVSRGTDAFF.

This clonotype was seen a handful of times. The CDR3: CASSFQGQGLNEQYF. The CDR3 DNA follows: TGTGCCAGCAGTTTTCAGGGACAGGGTTTAAACGAGCAGTACTTC. V is TRBV28 and J is TRBJ2-7; 9 bases align to TRBD1. The CDR3 spans 15 residues. V was clipped by 3 bases and J by 5 bases; unmatched bases: 8. Per germline, CDR1 MDHEN and CDR2 SYDVKM.

This clonotype was seen many times. V and J are TRBV6-1 and TRBJ2-7, with a tentative D call TRBD1 (5 bases). Germline loops: CDR1 MNHNS, CDR2 SASEGT. The CDR3 spans 13 residues. Trimming took 4 bases from V and 0 from J, leaving 7 bases between them. CDR3 region: CASSGRVSYEQYF. CDR3 DNA sequence: TGTGCCAGCAGTGGCAGGGTCTCCTACGAGCAGTACTTC.

This chain links TRBV20-1 with TRBJ2-7; 15 bases agree with TRBD2. Trimming removed 3 bases from V and 5 bases from J; junction bases left unmatched: 11. Looked up from germline, CDR1 is DFQATT and CDR2 is SNEGSKA (reference sequence). The CDR3 loop spans 17 amino acids. The CDR3 DNA is TGCAGTGCTAGCGGCGGACTAGCGGGAGGGCTTTTCAACGAGCAGTACTTC. Protein: CSASGGLAGGLFNEQYF.

This clonotype has ten or more counts. The J gene is TRBJ2-1, the V gene TRBV28; 7 positions agree with TRBD1. Germline V lookup: CDR1 MDHEN, CDR2 SYDVKM. The CDR3 is 17 residues long. V dropped 7 bases and J dropped 6; count of bases not matched to a gene: 18. For the CDR3, the DNA is TGTGCCAGCACCTCCGGGCCACGAGACAGGGTTTTCAATGAGCAGTTCTTC. Translation: CASTSGPRDRVFNEQFF.

With respect to this clonotype: One base away lies a much larger clone, so this may be a sequencing read error. As the CDR3 is not closed by the conserved phenylalanine or tryptophan, this likely results from a read error. The CDR3 region is CASGRQGDYGYTL. Here the CDR3 DNA reads TGTGCCAGCGGCAGACAGGGCGACTATGGCTACACCCTC. V and J are TRBV28 and TRBJ1-2, with TRBD1 matching over 7 bases. The V gene end was trimmed by 8 bases and the J gene end by 3 bases; junction bases not matched to a gene: 6. The CDR3 is made up of 13 amino acids. Germline CDR1 MDHEN, CDR2 SYDVKM.

Regarding this clonotype: A much larger clone differs from this one at a single base, so this may be a read error. The chain couples TRBV6-1 to TRBJ2-2, with D perhaps matching TRBD1 (6 bases). In germline, CDR1 is MNHNS, CDR2 SASEGT. The CDR3 spans 17 residues. CDR3 region: CASIGLWTATNTWELFF. The CDR3 DNA sequence: TGTGCCAGCATAGGATTGTGGACAGCTACGAACACCTGGGAGCTGTTTTTT.

This clonotype appeared a few times. V usage is TRBV20-1 and J usage is TRBJ2-1; a possible D gene is TRBD1 (6 bases). This CDR3 is built from 14 residues. The V end lost 4 bases, the J end lost 0 bases, and 10 bases lay between the germline ends. Germline CDR1 is DFQATT and CDR2 is SNEGSKA (reference sequence). CDR3 in amino acids: CSANRAISYNEQFF. The CDR3 coding sequence is TGCAGTGCTAACAGGGCGATCTCCTACAATGAGCAGTTCTTC.

CDR3 coding DNA: TGTGCCAGCAGTAGCCCGGGACGCGAGCAGTACTTC. Protein sequence: CASSSPGREQYF. The chain links TRBV7-6 to TRBJ2-7; the D call may be TRBD1 or TRBD2 (5 bases each). With 6 bases removed from V and 6 bases from J, the gap between germline ends came to 12 bases. Germline loops: CDR1 SGHVS, CDR2 FNYEAQ. The length of the CDR3 is 12 residues.

This clonotype was recorded at least ten times. The chain couples TRBV7-2 to TRBJ2-5; 9 positions match TRBD1. The CDR3 consists of 14 residues. The junction had 4 bases not matched to a gene; V was cut back by 5 bases and J by 3 bases. CDR1 and CDR2 from the germline V gene are SGHTA and FQGNSA. The CDR3 DNA follows: TGTGCCAGCAGCCGGGGGACAGGGAAAGAGACCCAGTACTTC. Translation: CASSRGTGKETQYF.

The chain couples TRBV20-1 to TRBJ1-5, with D possibly matching TRBD1 (5 bases). This CDR3 is 14 amino acids long. Deletions cut 5 bases from V and 0 bases from J, with 11 bases between. Germline CDR1 and CDR2: DFQATT and SNEGSKA (reference sequence). CDR3 sequence reads: CSAATGFSNQPQHF. Written as DNA, the CDR3 is TGCAGTGCTGCTACAGGTTTTAGCAATCAGCCCCAGCATTTT.

Points on this clonotype: At one of its ends the junction is not consistent with the germline gene, which may arise from a read error. This chain joins TRBV7-2 and TRBJ2-5, with D maybe TRBD1 (6 bases). CDR1 SGHTA and CDR2 FQGNSA come from the germline V gene. The CDR3 consists of 14 residues. CDR3 amino acids: CASSPRDKEETRYF. In nucleotides, the CDR3 is TGTGCCAGCAGTCCCCGGGACAAGGAAGAGACCCGGTACTTC.

As DNA, the CDR3 is TGCAGCGTTGAAGGGGGACAGCTTACAGATACGCAGTATTTT. Amino acid sequence: CSVEGGQLTDTQYF. V usage is TRBV29-1 and J usage is TRBJ2-3, with 7 bases identical to TRBD1. The CDR3 extends over 14 amino acids. Trimming cost V 1 base and J 3 bases; bases outside gene matches: 4. CDR1 and CDR2 (germline): SQVTM, ANQGSEA.

The V call is TRBV6-1, the J call TRBJ2-5; TRBD1 matches at 7 bases. J was trimmed by 5 bases and V by 6 bases; bases with no gene match: 12. The CDR3 extends over 15 amino acids. Per germline, CDR1 MNHNS and CDR2 SASEGT. The chain's CDR3 is CASSRYRGTRETQYF. CDR3 sequence (DNA): TGTGCCAGCAGCCGGTACAGGGGAACACGGGAGACCCAGTACTTC.

Many counts were recorded for this clonotype. V gene TRBV4-2 combines with J gene TRBJ1-1; a possible D gene is TRBD1 (6 bases). The CDR3 loop spans 13 amino acids. The germline gives CDR1 LGHNA, CDR2 YNFKEQ. Trimming pared 0 bases from V and 8 bases from J, leaving 10 bases between. For the CDR3, the DNA is TGTGCCAGCAGCCAAGACTGGACAGTAGAAGCTTTCTTT. The encoded protein is CASSQDWTVEAFF.

This chain joins TRBV18 and TRBJ2-1; perhaps TRBD2 as D (5 bases). The CDR3 is 14 amino acids. From germline, CDR1 is KGHSH and CDR2 LQKENI. V was shortened by 3 bases and J by 7 bases, with 13 bases between the two germline ends. The CDR3 DNA reads TGTGCCAGCTCACCCCCGGGATCCGTAAATGAGCAGTTCTTC. Protein sequence: CASSPPGSVNEQFF.

Points on this clonotype: One end of the junction fails to match germline, which may point to a read error. This chain joins TRBV20-1 and TRBJ1-1; 8 bases are a match to TRBD1. Germline V gene sequence: CDR1 DFQATT, CDR2 SNEGSKA (reference sequence). This CDR3 spans 14 amino acids. The CDR3 DNA reads as TGCAGTGCCCGGATCAGGGGGCCTAGGGCTGAAACTTTCTTT. Protein product: CSARIRGPRAETFF.